This TCR beta chain was retrieved from a study of naive and memory T cell subsets. This clonotype was found many times. Its specificity is not known. Two oligonucleotides, mixed equimolar, formed the beta constant-region primer covering TRBC1 and TRBC2. The ligated cDNA underwent four PCR rounds using SP2 and nested alpha and beta constant-region primers. TCRdb used MiXCR to reprocess the UMI-ligation and nested PCR reads, holding one entry per CDR3 protein. The data hold 95,000 to 110,000 distinct CDR3 sequences, with about 14% observed a single time. Whole-study findings and limits: A few larger clonotypes appeared in naive repertoires, especially CD8, possibly memory cells re-expressing CD45RA.

V shed 0 bases and J 4 bases; nucleotides not matched to a gene: 3. Germline-derived CDR1 and CDR2 are LGHNA and YNFKEQ. The CDR3 runs 15 residues. The receptor comes from a human donor in good health. The sample taken for sequencing was naive CD8+ T cells from blood. J is TRBJ2-7 and V is TRBV4-2, with TRBD2 identical over 10 bases. The CDR3 bases are TGTGCCAGCAGCCAAGAGGTAGCGGGAGGTTACGAGCAGTACTTC. Encoded protein: CASSQEVAGGYEQYF.